This T cell receptor beta chain was sequenced during a study of cytomegalovirus exposure and HLA in healthy donors. Regarding the study as a whole: Researchers catalogued over 150 TCR beta chains as cytomegalovirus-associated. In a later analysis, donors in an Asian-associated ancestry cluster reportedly had fewer N-insertions in productive TCRs than the cohort mean. Earlier analysis found most TCR beta V segments productive about 87% or about 30% of the time.

CDR3 length equals 15 residues. Germline lookup yields CDR1 MNHEY and CDR2 SMNVEV (reference sequence). V was pared by 6 bases and J by 7 bases, with 22 bases between. In the PCR, 60 Vbeta and 13 Jbeta primers were used. The table came from immunoSEQ multiplex PCR; TCRdb's copy has only in-frame clones and leaves some out. In the table there are 190,000 or so clones, 75% to 90% of which are singletons. Regarding this clone: Its antigen is undetermined. This CDR3 is also generated by other DNA sequences in the sample.

Source material: PBMCs. The V gene is TRBV27, the J gene TRBJ2-7; weak D call: TRBD2 (5 bases). The TCR sequence derives from a boy aged 10-17 years in good health and CMV-seronegative. For the CDR3, the DNA is TGTGCCAGCAGCTTGGGCCCTGGACTTCCGATGGAGCAGTACTTC. The encoded protein is CASSLGPGLPMEQYF.